The rows below give T cell receptor beta chains drawn from one sample of a study of cytomegalovirus exposure and HLA in healthy donors. Produced via immunoSEQ multiplex PCR; TCRdb's table is partial and in-frame only. Of approximately 190,000 clones listed, around 84% are singletons. Input material: PBMCs. The receptors were gathered from a man in his forties in good health and CMV-seropositive. The CDR3 runs from the conserved cysteine through the conserved F or W. Each record gives: clone size, V gene, J gene, D gene, CDR3 DNA, CDR3 protein. D genes are given only for firm matches. Size tells how often a clone was seen (once, few, many) or the class of an expanded clone, and some rows leave it out.

clone_size: few; v_call: TRBV5-1; j_call: TRBJ1-1; d_call: TRBD1; cdr3_nt: TGCGCCAGCAGCCTTCAGACAGGGCGGGACACTGAAGCTTTCTTT; cdr3_aa: CASSLQTGRDTEAFF
clone_size: -; v_call: TRBV28; j_call: TRBJ2-7; d_call: -; cdr3_nt: TGTGCCAGCAAGGCGCCACAGACCTACGAGCAGTACTTC; cdr3_aa: CASKAPQTYEQYF
clone_size: -; v_call: TRBV7-9; j_call: TRBJ1-6; d_call: TRBD1; cdr3_nt: TGTGCCAGCAGCTTAGCGCCTACAGGGGATAATTCACCCCTCCACTTT; cdr3_aa: CASSLAPTGDNSPLHF
clone_size: -; v_call: TRBV30; j_call: TRBJ2-3; d_call: TRBD1; cdr3_nt: TGTGCCTGGAGTCCGAGGACAGGGGGCGCTTCAGATACGCAGTATTTT; cdr3_aa: CAWSPRTGGASDTQYF
clone_size: -; v_call: TRBV5-4; j_call: TRBJ2-4; d_call: -; cdr3_nt: TGTGCCAGCAGCTTCAGGGGTGCCAAAAACATTCAGTACTTC; cdr3_aa: CASSFRGAKNIQYF
clone_size: -; v_call: TRBV9; j_call: TRBJ2-2; d_call: TRBD1; cdr3_nt: TGTGCCAGCAGCGTAGCTTCCGGGACAGAGTACACCGGGGAGCTGTTTTTT; cdr3_aa: CASSVASGTEYTGELFF
clone_size: -; v_call: TRBV11-2; j_call: TRBJ2-1; d_call: TRBD2; cdr3_nt: TGTGCCAGCAGCTTAGCACGGACTAGCGGGAGGTTTAATGAGCAGTTCTTC; cdr3_aa: CASSLARTSGRFNEQFF
clone_size: -; v_call: TRBV18; j_call: TRBJ2-2; d_call: TRBD1; cdr3_nt: TGTGCCAGCTCACTACAGGGGGACACCGGGGAGCTGTTTTTT; cdr3_aa: CASSLQGDTGELFF
clone_size: -; v_call: TRBV4-1; j_call: TRBJ2-5; d_call: -; cdr3_nt: TGCGCCAGCAGCCGACCCTCGGGAGTTGGTCAGGAGACCCAGTACTTC; cdr3_aa: CASSRPSGVGQETQYF
clone_size: -; v_call: TRBV5-4; j_call: TRBJ2-1; d_call: -; cdr3_nt: TGTGCCAGCAGCCTATCCACCGGGAATGAGCAGTTCTTC; cdr3_aa: CASSLSTGNEQFF
clone_size: -; v_call: TRBV5-1; j_call: TRBJ2-5; d_call: -; cdr3_nt: TGCGCCAGCAGCGATGGGCAGCAAGAGACCCGGTACTTC; cdr3_aa: CASSDGQQETRYF
clone_size: -; v_call: TRBV5-8; j_call: TRBJ2-1; d_call: TRBD2; cdr3_nt: TGTGCCAGCAGCTTGGGACTAGCGTGGCATGAGCAGTTCTTC; cdr3_aa: CASSLGLAWHEQFF
clone_size: -; v_call: TRBV15; j_call: TRBJ2-3; d_call: -; cdr3_nt: TGTGCCACCAGCAGTGGACCGGTCGGGGATTGGACAGATACGCAGTATTTT; cdr3_aa: CATSSGPVGDWTDTQYF
clone_size: -; v_call: TRBV6-5; j_call: TRBJ2-7; d_call: -; cdr3_nt: TGTGCCAGCAGTTACGGACCTACAGGGAGGCAGTACTTC; cdr3_aa: CASSYGPTGRQYF
clone_size: -; v_call: TRBV7-6; j_call: TRBJ2-5; d_call: TRBD1; cdr3_nt: TGCGCCAGCAGCCCCGGGACAGAAGAGACCCAGTACTTC; cdr3_aa: CASSPGTEETQYF
clone_size: -; v_call: TRBV4-1; j_call: TRBJ2-3; d_call: TRBD2; cdr3_nt: TGCGCCAGCAGCCAAGATAAGTCTAGCGGGGGGTTTACAGATACGCAGTATTTT; cdr3_aa: CASSQDKSSGGFTDTQYF
clone_size: -; v_call: TRBV7-2; j_call: TRBJ2-7; d_call: TRBD2; cdr3_nt: TGTGCCAGCAGCCCACTAGCGGGTCCCTCCTACGAGCAGTACTTC; cdr3_aa: CASSPLAGPSYEQYF
clone_size: -; v_call: TRBV4-3; j_call: TRBJ2-5; d_call: TRBD2; cdr3_nt: TGCGCCAGCAGCCAAGGATCTAGCGGCCAAGAGACCCAGTACTTC; cdr3_aa: CASSQGSSGQETQYF
clone_size: -; v_call: TRBV6-6; j_call: TRBJ1-2; d_call: TRBD1; cdr3_nt: TGTGCCAGCAGCTCGCCCGGGGACAGGGGAGGCTACACCTTC; cdr3_aa: CASSSPGDRGGYTF
clone_size: -; v_call: TRBV7-9; j_call: TRBJ2-7; d_call: -; cdr3_nt: TGTGCCAGCAGCTTGGACGGCAGGGAGTACTTC; cdr3_aa: CASSLDGREYF
clone_size: -; v_call: TRBV18; j_call: TRBJ1-2; d_call: TRBD1; cdr3_nt: TGTGCCAGCTCAGCTGGGACAGACTATGGCTACACCTTC; cdr3_aa: CASSAGTDYGYTF
clone_size: -; v_call: TRBV6-6; j_call: TRBJ1-6; d_call: -; cdr3_nt: TGTGCCAGCAGTTCGACAGGCGGGAATTCACCCCTCCACTTT; cdr3_aa: CASSSTGGNSPLHF
clone_size: once; v_call: TRBV11-2; j_call: TRBJ2-5; d_call: TRBD1; cdr3_nt: TGTGCCAGCAGCTTGGGACAGCACCTGTTGGAGACCCAGTACTTC; cdr3_aa: CASSLGQHLLETQYF
clone_size: once; v_call: TRBV28; j_call: TRBJ1-5; d_call: TRBD1; cdr3_nt: TGTGCCAGCAGTCGGGGACAGGGAGGCAATCAGCCCCAGCATTTT; cdr3_aa: CASSRGQGGNQPQHF
clone_size: -; v_call: TRBV5-1; j_call: TRBJ2-2; d_call: -; cdr3_nt: TGCGCCAGCAGCCCCGGGACTAACACCGGGGAGCTGTTTTTT; cdr3_aa: CASSPGTNTGELFF
clone_size: -; v_call: TRBV6-6; j_call: TRBJ2-2; d_call: -; cdr3_nt: TGTGCCAGCAGTTACTTCTCAGGGGTCACCGGGGAGCTGTTTTTT; cdr3_aa: CASSYFSGVTGELFF